The rows below give T cell receptor beta chains drawn from one sample of a study of T cell responses to AZD1222 COVID-19 vaccine. Libraries were prepared by immunoSEQ multiplex PCR; TCRdb keeps only in-frame clonotypes and omits some of them. The repertoire consists of fewer than 50,000 clones, with less than 95% occurring once and the leading ten covering about 40%. Sequenced material: peripheral blood, taken 28 days after the second AZD1222 dose. The receptors were sampled from an adult who received the AZD1222 COVID-19 vaccine. The CDR3 runs from the conserved cysteine through the conserved F or W. Each record gives: V gene, J gene, D gene, clone size, CDR3 protein, CDR3 DNA. The D gene is left open where the match is weak. A row's size may be missing; if present it is once, few, many or a size class.

TRBV5-6	TRBJ1-2	.	.	CASSLAAGDGYTF	TGTGCCAGCAGCTTGGCCGCAGGGGACGGCTACACCTTC
TRBV30	TRBJ1-4	.	.	CAWTEGLANEKLFF	TGTGCCTGGACTGAAGGCCTCGCAAATGAAAAACTGTTTTTT
TRBV4-2	TRBJ1-2	.	.	CASSQDNRDYGYTF	TGTGCCAGCAGCCAAGACAACAGGGACTATGGCTACACCTTC
TRBV27	TRBJ1-1	TRBD1	.	CASSYRGGTEAFF	TGTGCCAGCAGCTACAGGGGTGGGACTGAAGCTTTCTTT
TRBV7-2	TRBJ1-3	.	.	CASSLELSQTLYF	TGTGCCAGCAGCTTAGAGCTTTCCCAAACCCTATATTTT
TRBV28	TRBJ2-7	.	.	CASKEGSYAYEQYF	TGTGCCAGCAAAGAAGGGTCGTACGCCTACGAGCAGTACTTC
TRBV5-6	TRBJ1-5	.	.	CASSLVGKGQPQHF	TGTGCCAGCAGCTTGGTAGGGAAGGGACAGCCCCAGCATTTT
TRBV6-5	TRBJ1-1	TRBD1	.	CASCTATTGLTEAFF	TGTGCCAGCTGCACCGCAACGACAGGGCTCACTGAAGCTTTCTTT
TRBV7-9	TRBJ1-4	.	.	CASTTLLGANEKLFF	TGTGCCAGCACCACCCTTCTGGGGGCTAATGAAAAACTGTTTTTT
TRBV7-2	TRBJ1-6	.	.	CASRGSWEPLHF	TGTGCCAGCAGGGGTAGTTGGGAACCCCTCCACTTT
TRBV5-5	TRBJ1-3	.	.	CASTSWPVSGNTIYF	TGTGCCAGCACCTCCTGGCCCGTCTCTGGAAACACCATATATTTT
TRBV11-2	TRBJ2-3	TRBD2	.	CASTLLAGGFTDTQYF	TGTGCCAGCACCCTCTTAGCGGGGGGCTTCACAGATACGCAGTATTTT
TRBV5-6	TRBJ1-4	TRBD1	.	CASSPGLGTGREKLFF	TGTGCCAGCAGCCCCGGTCTCGGGACAGGGAGAGAAAAACTGTTTTTT
TRBV5-1	TRBJ2-1	.	.	CASSLDVGRRSFF	TGCGCCAGCAGCTTGGACGTGGGACGGAGGTCGTTCTTC
TRBV5-4	TRBJ1-1	TRBD1	.	CASSREGAGTEAFF	TGTGCCAGCAGCCGGGAGGGGGCCGGGACTGAAGCTTTCTTT
TRBV6-2/TRBV6-3	TRBJ2-5	.	medium-sized	CASSFTTTWETQYF	TGTGCCAGCAGTTTTACAACCACGTGGGAGACCCAGTACTTC
TRBV6-5	TRBJ1-1	.	.	CASSKGKKDTEAFF	TGTGCCAGCTCCAAGGGGAAGAAGGACACTGAAGCTTTCTTT
TRBV9	TRBJ1-2	.	.	CASSTDPSSYGYTF	TGTGCCAGCAGCACCGACCCCTCCTCCTATGGCTACACCTTC
TRBV11-2	TRBJ2-1	.	once	CASSPPQGFFDEQFF	TGTGCCAGCAGCCCCCCACAGGGTTTTTTTGATGAGCAGTTCTTC
TRBV7-2	TRBJ2-1	TRBD2	.	CASSLASGGYNEQFF	TGTGCCAGCAGCTTAGCTAGCGGGGGTTACAATGAGCAGTTCTTC
TRBV11-3	TRBJ2-3	.	.	CASSLDPSTDTQYF	TGTGCCAGCAGCTTAGATCCGAGCACAGATACGCAGTATTTT
TRBV30	TRBJ2-1	.	.	CAWTTWTANYNEQFF	TGTGCCTGGACAACTTGGACAGCCAACTACAATGAGCAGTTCTTC
TRBV6-2/TRBV6-3	TRBJ1-5	.	.	CASSFTGGEDQPQHF	TGTGCCAGCAGTTTTACGGGAGGGGAAGATCAGCCCCAGCATTTT
TRBV6-2/TRBV6-3	TRBJ1-1	TRBD1	.	CASSVSYRGGTEAFF	TGTGCCAGCAGCGTCTCCTACAGGGGAGGAACTGAAGCTTTCTTT
TRBV5-1	TRBJ1-3	.	.	CASSLGPDSGNTIYF	TGCGCCAGCAGCTTGGGACCGGACTCTGGAAACACCATATATTTT
TRBV30	TRBJ1-4	.	few	CAWTLGGTGEKLFF	TGTGCCTGGACCCTGGGGGGGACGGGCGAAAAACTGTTTTTT
TRBV7-2	TRBJ1-2	.	.	CASSLVSYGYTF	TGTGCCAGCAGCTTAGTCAGTTATGGCTACACCTTC
TRBV19	TRBJ2-2	.	.	CASNEGRTGELFF	TGTGCCAGTAACGAGGGGCGCACCGGGGAGCTGTTTTTT
TRBV16	TRBJ2-3	TRBD1	.	CASSLGQGADTQYF	TGTGCCAGCAGCCTGGGACAGGGGGCAGATACGCAGTATTTT